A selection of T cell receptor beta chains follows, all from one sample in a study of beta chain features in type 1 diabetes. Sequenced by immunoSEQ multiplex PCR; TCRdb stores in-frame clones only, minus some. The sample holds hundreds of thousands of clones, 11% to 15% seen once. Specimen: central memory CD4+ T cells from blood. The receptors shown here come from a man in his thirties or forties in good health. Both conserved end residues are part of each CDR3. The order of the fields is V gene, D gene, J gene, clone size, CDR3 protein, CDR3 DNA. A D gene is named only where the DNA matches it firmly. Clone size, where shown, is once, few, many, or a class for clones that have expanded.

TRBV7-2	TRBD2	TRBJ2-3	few	CASSLEAGRAARVTQYF	TGTGCCAGCAGCTTAGAGGCCGGGAGGGCCGCTAGGGTTACGCAGTATTTT
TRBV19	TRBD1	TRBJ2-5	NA	CASSLRDSQETQYF	TGTGCCAGTAGTTTAAGGGACAGCCAAGAGACCCAGTACTTC
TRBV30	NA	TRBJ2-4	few	CAWLNPRENIQYF	TGTGCCTGGCTCAACCCTAGAGAAAACATTCAGTACTTC
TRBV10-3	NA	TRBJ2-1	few	CAINEGRGNEQFF	TGTGCCATCAATGAGGGCCGGGGCAATGAGCAGTTCTTC
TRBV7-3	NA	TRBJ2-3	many	CASSSQPGLNTDTQYF	TGTGCCAGCAGCTCTCAACCGGGTCTGAACACAGATACGCAGTATTTT
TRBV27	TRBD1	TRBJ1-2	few	CASSTGGWGYGYTF	TGTGCCAGCAGCACAGGGGGCTGGGGCTATGGCTACACCTTC
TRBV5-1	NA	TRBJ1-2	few	CASSFVGGNYGYTF	TGCGCCAGCAGCTTTGTTGGGGGCAACTATGGCTACACCTTC
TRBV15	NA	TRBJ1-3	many	CATSRSGNTIYF	TGTGCCACCAGCCGATCCGGAAACACCATATATTTT
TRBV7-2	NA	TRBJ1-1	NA	CASSPDSLNTEAFF	TGTGCCAGCAGCCCCGACAGCTTGAACACTGAAGCTTTCTTT
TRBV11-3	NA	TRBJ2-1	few	CASSLVYEDEQFF	TGTGCCAGCAGCTTAGTATATGAGGATGAGCAGTTCTTC
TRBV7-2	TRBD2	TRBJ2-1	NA	CASSLTSGRNEQFF	TGTGCCAGCAGCTTGACTAGCGGGAGAAATGAACAGTTCTTC
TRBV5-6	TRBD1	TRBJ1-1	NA	CASSHLRGTGSKGNTEAFF	TGTGCCAGCAGCCACTTGCGCGGGACAGGGTCGAAGGGGAACACTGAAGCTTTCTTT
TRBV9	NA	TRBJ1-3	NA	CASSARRGELPSGNTIYF	TGTGCCAGCAGCGCCCGCCGCGGAGAGTTGCCCTCTGGAAACACCATATATTTT
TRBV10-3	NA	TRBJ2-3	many	CAIRTKDTQYF	TGTGCCATCCGTACTAAAGATACGCAGTATTTT
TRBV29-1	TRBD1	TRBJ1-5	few	CSVEEGQGGQPQHF	TGCAGCGTTGAAGAGGGACAGGGAGGTCAGCCCCAGCATTTT
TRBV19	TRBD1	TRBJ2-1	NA	CASSIRTGGKYNEQFF	TGTGCCAGTAGTATTCGGACAGGGGGAAAATACAATGAGCAGTTCTTC
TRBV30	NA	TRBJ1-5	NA	CAWSAGLLSPQHF	TGTGCCTGGAGTGCAGGTCTCCTCAGCCCCCAGCATTTT
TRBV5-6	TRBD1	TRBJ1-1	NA	CASSFDRATEAFF	TGTGCCAGCAGCTTCGACAGGGCCACCGAAGCTTTCTTT
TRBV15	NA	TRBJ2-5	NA	CATTRGTETQYF	TGTGCCACCACCAGGGGTACGGAGACCCAGTACTTC
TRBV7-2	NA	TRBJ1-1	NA	CASSLGRQGSTEAFF	TGTGCCAGCAGCTTAGGGAGGCAGGGGAGCACTGAAGCTTTCTTT
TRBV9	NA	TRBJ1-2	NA	CASSVKGIDRLDNYGYTF	TGTGCCAGCAGCGTAAAGGGTATCGACCGACTTGATAACTATGGCTACACCTTC
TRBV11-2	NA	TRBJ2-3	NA	CASSREVYTQYF	TGTGCCAGCAGTCGAGAGGTATATACGCAGTATTTT
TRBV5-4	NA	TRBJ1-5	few	CASSLGGDQPQHF	TGTGCCAGCAGCTTGGGAGGAGATCAGCCCCAGCATTTT
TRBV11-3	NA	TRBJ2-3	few	CASSFGASTDTQYF	TGTGCCAGCAGCTTTGGCGCTAGCACAGATACGCAGTATTTT
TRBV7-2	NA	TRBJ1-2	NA	CASSLGSTGRLYGYTF	TGTGCCAGCAGCTTAGGGTCCACGGGCCGACTCTATGGCTACACCTTC
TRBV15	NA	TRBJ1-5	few	CATSSLSDNQPQHF	TGTGCCACCAGCAGCCTGAGTGACAATCAGCCCCAGCATTTT
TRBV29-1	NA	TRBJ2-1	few	CSVAAGTGGKSLFF	NA
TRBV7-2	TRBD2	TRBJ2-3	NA	CASSSTGLAHSLRDTQYF	TGTGCCAGCAGCTCCACAGGACTAGCTCATAGCCTTAGGGATACGCAGTATTTT
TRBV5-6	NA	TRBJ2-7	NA	CASSNDPGGDEQYF	TGTGCCAGCAGCAATGACCCAGGAGGTGACGAGCAGTACTTC
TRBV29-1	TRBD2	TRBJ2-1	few	CSGQTSGRANEQFF	TGCAGCGGCCAGACTAGCGGGAGGGCCAATGAGCAGTTCTTC
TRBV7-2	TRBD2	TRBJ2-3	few	CASSPTSGGADTQYF	TGTGCCAGCAGCCCGACTAGCGGGGGGGCGGATACGCAGTATTTT
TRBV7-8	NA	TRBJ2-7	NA	CASSASVSYEQYF	TGTGCCAGCAGCGCAAGCGTCAGTTACGAGCAGTACTTC
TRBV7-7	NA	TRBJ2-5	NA	CASSPTIQETQYF	TGTGCCAGCAGCCCGACAATCCAAGAGACCCAGTACTTC
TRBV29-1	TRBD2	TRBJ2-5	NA	CSVPGTSQETQYF	TGCAGCGTTCCCGGGACTAGTCAAGAGACCCAGTACTTC
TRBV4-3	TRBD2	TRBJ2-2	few	CASSQEFGSGLAGGPGELFF	TGCGCCAGCAGCCAAGAATTCGGCTCCGGACTAGCGGGAGGGCCTGGGGAGCTGTTTTTT
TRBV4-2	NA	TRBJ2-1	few	CASSRTGTRNNEQFF	TGTGCCAGCAGCCGGACGGGGACGAGGAACAATGAGCAGTTCTTC
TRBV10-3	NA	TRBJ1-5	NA	CATGGSNQPQHF	TGTGCCACTGGGGGGAGCAATCAGCCCCAGCATTTT
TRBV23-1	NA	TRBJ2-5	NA	CAPPPRRTRETQYF	TGCGCCCCTCCCCCCCGCCGGACCAGAGAGACCCAGTACTTC
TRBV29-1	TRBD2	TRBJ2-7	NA	CSVTSGGTIYEQYF	TGCAGCGTAACTAGCGGGGGGACAATCTACGAGCAGTACTTC
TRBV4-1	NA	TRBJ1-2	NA	CASSQGTDNYGYTF	TGCGCCAGCAGCCAAGGCACGGACAACTATGGCTACACCTTC
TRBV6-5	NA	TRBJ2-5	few	CASQGASETQYF	TGTGCCAGCCAAGGCGCTAGCGAGACCCAGTACTTC
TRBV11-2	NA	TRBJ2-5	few	CASGGGSETQYF	TGTGCCAGCGGAGGGGGCTCAGAGACCCAGTACTTC
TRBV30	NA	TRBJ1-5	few	CAWSGGPAPVSYSNQPQHF	TGTGCCTGGAGTGGGGGACCGGCCCCAGTATCCTATAGCAATCAGCCCCAGCATTTT
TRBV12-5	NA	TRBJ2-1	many	CASGPRGTDYNEQFF	TGTGCTAGTGGTCCCCGCGGGACAGACTACAATGAGCAGTTCTTC
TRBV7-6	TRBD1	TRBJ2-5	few	CASSLGTGWQETQYF	TGTGCCAGCAGCCTGGGGACAGGGTGGCAAGAGACCCAGTACTTC
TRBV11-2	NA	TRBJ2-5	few	CASSRSLPTGQETQYF	TGTGCCAGCAGCCGTTCCCTGCCTACAGGTCAAGAGACCCAGTACTTC
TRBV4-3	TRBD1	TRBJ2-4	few	CASSHQDREAKNIQYF	TGCGCCAGCAGCCATCAGGACAGGGAGGCCAAAAACATTCAGTACTTC
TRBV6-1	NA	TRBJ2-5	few	CASKKEGGRETQYF	TGTGCCAGCAAGAAGGAGGGGGGGCGGGAGACCCAGTACTTC
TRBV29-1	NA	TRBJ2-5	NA	CSGETGPETQYF	TGCAGCGGTGAAACAGGGCCAGAGACCCAGTACTTC
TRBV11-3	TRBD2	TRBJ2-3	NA	CASSSGTSGSRDTQYF	TGTGCCAGCAGCTCCGGGACTAGCGGGAGTCGCGATACGCAGTATTTT
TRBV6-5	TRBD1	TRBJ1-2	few	CASALGGNYGYTF	TGTGCCAGCGCATTAGGGGGCAACTATGGCTACACCTTC
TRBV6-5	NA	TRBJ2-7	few	CASSYDKSYEQYF	TGTGCCAGCAGTTACGACAAATCCTACGAGCAGTACTTC